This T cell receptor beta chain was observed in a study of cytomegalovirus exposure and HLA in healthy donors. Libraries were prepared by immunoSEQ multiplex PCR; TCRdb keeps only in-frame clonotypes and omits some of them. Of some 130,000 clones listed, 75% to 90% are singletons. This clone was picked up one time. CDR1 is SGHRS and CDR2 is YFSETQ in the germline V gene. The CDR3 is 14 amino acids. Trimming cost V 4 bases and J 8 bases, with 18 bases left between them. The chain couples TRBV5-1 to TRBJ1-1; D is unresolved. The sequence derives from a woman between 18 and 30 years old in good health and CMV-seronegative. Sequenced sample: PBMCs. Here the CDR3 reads CASSPTPGGVEAFF. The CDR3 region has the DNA TGCGCCAGCAGCCCTACCCCCGGCGGCGTAGAAGCTTTCTTT.